Presented here are 26 T cell receptor beta chains from one specimen sequenced in a study of radiotherapy plus CTLA-4 blockade in lung cancer. Only in-frame clones appear in the TCRdb table, and some are missing; sequencing was by immunoSEQ multiplex PCR. The table records fewer than 65,000 clones, 84% of them present only once. This specimen was peripheral blood, taken from a patient treated with radiotherapy plus ipilimumab. These receptors were taken from a human donor with non-small cell lung cancer whose response to radiotherapy plus ipilimumab could not be evaluated.

This rearrangement joins TRBV7-2 to TRBJ2-3; D is perhaps TRBD2 (5 bases). CDR1 is SGHTA and CDR2 is FQGNSA in the germline V gene. The CDR3 runs to 16 residues. V lost 5 bases to trimming and J lost 2 bases, with 17 bases between them. This chain's CDR3 is CASSDILPGNTDTQYF. The CDR3 region has the DNA TGTGCCAGCAGCGATATTCTACCGGGAAACACAGATACGCAGTATTTT.

This rearrangement joins TRBV4-1 to TRBJ2-1, with 12 bases aligning to TRBD2. Germline V gives CDR1 MGHRA, CDR2 YSYEKL. The CDR3 contains 17 residues. V gave up 4 bases and J gave up 1 base; unmatched junction bases: 5. CDR3 loop: CASSPRTSGTSYNEQFF. The CDR3 coding sequence is TGCGCCAGCAGCCCACGGACTAGCGGGACGTCCTACAATGAGCAGTTCTTC.

The CDR3 loop reads CASSLLAGGTGELFF. Written as DNA, the CDR3 is TGTGCCAGCAGCTTACTAGCGGGAGGTACCGGGGAGCTGTTTTTT. The chain uses TRBV7-9 and TRBJ2-2; 11 positions agree with TRBD2. The CDR3 contains 15 residues. CDR1 SEHNR and CDR2 FQNEAQ come from the germline V gene (reference sequence). J gave up 5 bases and V 2 bases, and 1 base lay outside the gene matches.

The V and J genes are TRBV10-2 and TRBJ2-3; 10 bases are shared with TRBD2. Germline trimming cut 2 bases from V and 0 bases from J; bases unmatched to any gene: 8. The CDR3 sequence is 18 residues long. The germline V gene has CDR1 WSHSY and CDR2 SAAADI. This CDR3 reads CASSEGTSASSSTDTQYF. DNA of the CDR3: TGCGCCAGCAGTGAGGGGACTAGCGCGTCATCTAGCACAGATACGCAGTATTTT.

The DNA of the CDR3 is TGCGCCAGCAGCTTGAGGGCGAGCGGGAGGGGTGGCGAGCAGTACTTC. Residues: CASSLRASGRGGEQYF. The chain carries TRBV5-1 and TRBJ2-7; the match to TRBD2 covers 10 bases. This CDR3 contains 16 residues. The V gene's germline CDR1 is SGHRS and CDR2 YFSETQ. Trimming removed 1 base from V and 6 bases from J; junction bases left unmatched: 10.

V is TRBV12-5 and J is TRBJ2-7; a possible D gene is TRBD1 (5 bases). This CDR3 has 14 residues. Germline CDR1 and CDR2: LGHNT and FRNRAP. The V gene lost 6 bases and the J gene lost 4 bases, with 16 bases spanning the gap. This CDR3 reads CASGPRQPPYEQYF. The CDR3 coding sequence is TGTGCTAGTGGCCCGAGACAGCCACCATACGAGCAGTACTTC. The full variable domain, its missing parts supplied by reference TRBV12-5 and TRBJ2-7, is DARVTQTPRHKVTEMGQEVTMRCQPILGHNTVFWYRQTMMQGLELLAYFRNRAPLDDSGMPKDRFSAEMPDATLATLKIQPSEPRDSAVYFCASGPRQPPYEQYFGPGTRLTVT.

The V call is TRBV28, the J call TRBJ1-5; unclear D gene. The CDR3 has 15 amino acids. V was cut by 5 bases and J by 0 bases, with 11 bases left in between. The germline CDR1 and CDR2 sequences are MDHEN and SYDVKM. Here the CDR3 DNA reads TGTGCCAGCAGTCAAAACGACATTAGCAATCAGCCCCAGCATTTT. It yields the protein CASSQNDISNQPQHF.

The V gene is TRBV7-8, the J gene TRBJ1-2; 7 positions match TRBD1. Germline CDR1 and CDR2: SGHVS and FQNEAQ. The CDR3 runs 18 residues. V lost 1 base, J lost 3 bases, and 14 bases stayed unmatched. CDR3 sequence: CASSLDDRARGDYYGYTF. The CDR3 nucleotides read TGTGCCAGCAGCTTAGACGACAGGGCTAGGGGGGACTACTATGGCTACACCTTC.

The chain couples TRBV6-5 to TRBJ1-5; possible D gene TRBD1, 5 bases. The germline gives CDR1 MNHEY, CDR2 SVGAGI. Trimming took 2 bases from V and 8 from J, leaving 13 bases between them. CDR3 size: 14 residues. CDR3 nucleotide sequence: TGTGCCAGCAGTTACGAAGGGAAGGGGAAGCCCCAGCATTTT. Its translation: CASSYEGKGKPQHF.

This chain links TRBV11-2 with TRBJ2-5, with D possibly matching TRBD2 (5 bases). This CDR3 is 15 amino acids long. Germline V lookup: CDR1 SGHAT, CDR2 FQNNGV. Trimming cost V 3 bases and J 4 bases, with 15 bases left between them. CDR3 in amino acids: CASSLSRAFGETQYF. For the CDR3, the DNA is TGTGCCAGCAGCTTGTCGCGGGCGTTTGGAGAGACCCAGTACTTC.

V usage is TRBV28 and J usage is TRBJ1-1; a possible D gene is TRBD1 (5 bases). V was cut by 7 bases and J by 5 bases, with 20 bases left in between. The CDR3 has 15 residues. Germline V CDR1 and CDR2: MDHEN, SYDVKM. As DNA, the CDR3 is TGTGCCAGCACCACTGTGGGGGGGAGGGGAACTGAAGCTTTCTTT. Translated: CASTTVGGRGTEAFF.

This clone has just a few counts. This chain connects TRBV14 to TRBJ1-2, with D tentatively TRBD1 (5 bases). In germline, CDR1 is SGHDN, CDR2 FVKESK. The CDR3 consists of 15 residues. V lost 5 bases and J 3 bases, leaving 16 bases between the germline ends. DNA of the CDR3: TGTGCCAGCAGCGATACGACGGGGGGATACTATGGCTACACCTTC. Its protein product is CASSDTTGGYYGYTF.

V is TRBV9 and J is TRBJ1-2; no reliable D call. The ends were cut back, 1 base at V and 4 bases at J, with 8 bases in the middle. Per germline, CDR1 SGDLS and CDR2 YYNGEE. The CDR3 runs to 13 residues. The CDR3 DNA sequence: TGTGCCAGCAGCGTAATACAGCCCTATGGCTACACCTTC. It codes for CASSVIQPYGYTF.

J is TRBJ1-5 and V is TRBV7-2; 8 nucleotides line up with TRBD1. This CDR3 is built from 15 residues. Germline lookup yields CDR1 SGHTA and CDR2 FQGNSA. Losses at the gene ends were 5 bases for V and 1 base for J; bases not matched to a gene: 4. CDR3 protein: CASSPRTGSNQPQHF. The CDR3 DNA is TGTGCCAGCAGCCCGAGGACAGGGAGCAATCAGCCCCAGCATTTT.

This clone came up a few times. In DNA form, the CDR3 reads TGTGCCAGCAGCTTCGGTACAGGTGGCTCTGGCTACACCTTC. Translation gives CASSFGTGGSGYTF. The rearrangement links TRBV7-9 to TRBJ1-2; D is possibly TRBD1 (5 bases). The V end lost 3 bases, the J end lost 7 bases, and 15 bases lay between the germline ends. Germline assignment: CDR1 SEHNR and CDR2 FQNEAQ (reference sequence). The CDR3 extends over 14 amino acids.

The V gene is TRBV28, the J gene TRBJ1-3; 8 bases are a match to TRBD1. This CDR3 spans 16 amino acids. V dropped 2 bases and J dropped 4; count of bases not matched to a gene: 7. The germline V gene encodes CDR1 MDHEN and CDR2 SYDVKM. CDR3 DNA: TGTGCCAGCAGTTTAATCTACCAGGGGGCCGGAAACACCATATATTTT. This codes for CASSLIYQGAGNTIYF.

This rearrangement joins TRBV5-1 to TRBJ2-3; 11 bases align to TRBD2. V was pared by 1 base and J by 3 bases, with 7 bases of the junction left unmatched. The CDR3 is made up of 17 amino acids. Germline V gene data show CDR1 as SGHRS and CDR2 as YFSETQ. CDR3 sequence: CASSLYTSGSTTDTQYF. CDR3 in DNA: TGCGCCAGCAGCTTGTACACTAGCGGGAGCACAACAGATACGCAGTATTTT.

This chain joins TRBV28 and TRBJ2-1; TRBD2 matches 7 bases. The CDR3 runs to 17 residues. Trimming cost V 6 bases and J 5 bases; bases outside gene matches: 16. Germline assignment: CDR1 MDHEN and CDR2 SYDVKM. The CDR3 region has the DNA TGTGCCAGCAGCCATAAGGTGTCGCTAGCGGTAGACAATGAGCAGTTCTTC. Protein sequence: CASSHKVSLAVDNEQFF.

J is TRBJ2-7 and V is TRBV30; D unresolved. V shed 3 bases and J shed 1 base, with 16 bases lying between them. CDR3 length: 15 residues. Germline CDR1 GTSNPN, CDR2 SVGIG (reference sequence). CDR3 residues: CAWRTDPTLSYEQYF. As DNA, the CDR3 is TGTGCCTGGAGAACAGACCCGACATTATCCTACGAGCAGTACTTC.

The chain links TRBV10-3 to TRBJ1-3; 7 nucleotides line up with TRBD1. The CDR3 sequence is 15 residues long. Germline V gene sequence: CDR1 ENHRY, CDR2 SYGVKD. V lost 10 bases, J lost 8 bases, and 17 bases stayed unmatched. CDR3 sequence (DNA): TGTGCCACATACGAGACAGGGAATGTGTTCGACACCATATATTTT. The encoded protein is CATYETGNVFDTIYF.

V gene TRBV4-1 combines with J gene TRBJ1-1, with 10 bases identical to TRBD1. The CDR3 has 14 amino acids. With 4 bases clipped from V and 1 base from J, the junction kept 0 bases outside the gene matches. In germline, CDR1 is MGHRA, CDR2 YSYEKL. The CDR3 is CASSRDRGNTEAFF. CDR3 bases: TGCGCCAGCAGCCGGGACAGGGGGAACACTGAAGCTTTCTTT.

This clone was detected only a few times. This chain links TRBV11-2 with TRBJ1-2; the D is unclear. V lost 0 bases and J lost 2, with 4 bases in between. Germline V gene data show CDR1 as SGHAT and CDR2 as FQNNGV. The CDR3 loop spans 13 amino acids. The CDR3 nucleotides are TGTGCCAGCAGCTTAGACAGAAACTATGGCTACACCTTC. Its translation: CASSLDRNYGYTF.

V and J are TRBV28 and TRBJ1-2; TRBD1 agrees at 10 bases. The V gene's germline CDR1 is MDHEN and CDR2 SYDVKM. The CDR3 loop spans 13 amino acids. V shed 7 bases, J shed 8 bases, and the junction held 7 bases outside the gene matches. The CDR3 sequence: CASISGTGVGYTF. The CDR3 region has the DNA TGTGCCAGCATCTCCGGGACAGGGGTCGGCTACACCTTC.

This clone showed up just once. The V gene is TRBV6-4, the J gene TRBJ1-5; no clear D. Germline values: CDR1 MRHNA, CDR2 SNTAGT. Between the trimmed V and J ends, which lost 3 bases and 7 bases, there was a span of 10 bases. The CDR3 contains 13 residues. CDR3: CASSDREGQPQHF. CDR3 in DNA: TGTGCCAGCAGTGATCGGGAGGGACAGCCCCAGCATTTT.

V is TRBV6-4 and J is TRBJ2-7; 10 bases agree with TRBD1. Germline V gene lookup returns CDR1 MRHNA and CDR2 SNTAGT. J gave up 2 bases and V 6 bases, and 13 bases lay outside the gene matches. The CDR3 runs 17 residues. CDR3 nucleotide sequence: TGTGCCAGCAGGGGAGACAGGGGGCCTATTCGAACCTACGAGCAGTACTTC. Its translation is CASRGDRGPIRTYEQYF.

This clone was detected a few times. The chain joins TRBV5-4 to TRBJ2-2, with 15 bases that match TRBD2. From germline, CDR1 is SGHNT and CDR2 YYREEE (reference sequence). J gave up 6 bases and V 4 bases, and 4 bases lay outside the gene matches. CDR3 size: 16 residues. The chain's CDR3 is CASSPGLAGGSGELFF. The DNA of the CDR3 is TGTGCCAGCAGCCCGGGACTAGCGGGAGGTTCCGGGGAGCTGTTTTTT.